The source of this TCR beta chain is a study of cytomegalovirus exposure and HLA in healthy donors. About the study: Assignment to the Caucasian-associated ancestry cluster applied to around 80% of the roughly 410 genotyped donors. General study results and limits: Some highly shared sequence variants likely arose as a pipeline artifact. Excluded were some V segments that proved indistinguishable, including TRBV6-2 and TRBV6-3. Later on, analysis showed that most CMV-associated TCR beta chains appeared to be HLA-restricted.

Regarding this clone: As yet, its antigen is unknown.

The primer mix had 60 Vbeta and 13 Jbeta primers. Clones were sequenced by immunoSEQ multiplex PCR, and TCRdb holds only the in-frame ones, with some missing. The profile shows around 90,000 clones, about two thirds of them singletons. The germline V and J ends were trimmed by 5 bases and 10 bases, with 8 bases remaining between them. CDR1 and CDR2 from the germline V gene are MNHNS and SASEGT. CDR3 size: 10 residues. The J gene is TRBJ1-1, the V gene TRBV6-1; D gene unclear. The specimen was PBMCs. This receptor was identified in a woman between 50 and 59 years old in good health and CMV-seropositive. This chain's CDR3 is CASSLYGAFF. As DNA, the CDR3 is TGTGCCAGCAGTCTTTACGGAGCTTTCTTT.